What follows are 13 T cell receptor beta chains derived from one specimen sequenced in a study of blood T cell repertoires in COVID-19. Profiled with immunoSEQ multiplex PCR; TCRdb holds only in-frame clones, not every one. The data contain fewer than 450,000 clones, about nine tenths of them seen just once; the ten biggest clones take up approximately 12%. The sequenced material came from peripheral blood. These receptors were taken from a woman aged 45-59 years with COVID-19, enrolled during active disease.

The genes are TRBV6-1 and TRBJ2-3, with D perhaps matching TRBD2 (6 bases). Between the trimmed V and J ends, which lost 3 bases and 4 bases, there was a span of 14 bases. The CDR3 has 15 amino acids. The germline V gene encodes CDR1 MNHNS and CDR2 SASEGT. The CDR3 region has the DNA TGTGCCAGCAGTGAGCTATCGCGGGAAGCAGATACGCAGTATTTT. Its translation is CASSELSREADTQYF.

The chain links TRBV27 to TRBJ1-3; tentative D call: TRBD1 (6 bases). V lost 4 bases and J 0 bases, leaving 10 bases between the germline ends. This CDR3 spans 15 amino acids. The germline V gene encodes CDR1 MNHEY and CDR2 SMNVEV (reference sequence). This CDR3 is CASSSQGHSGNTIYF. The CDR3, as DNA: TGTGCCAGCAGTTCACAGGGTCACTCTGGAAACACCATATATTTT.

CDR3 sequence reads: CAPRTGNIQYF. Here the CDR3 DNA reads TGTGCCCCCCGAACGGGAAACATTCAGTACTTC. The V gene is TRBV24-1, the J gene TRBJ2-4; no definite D call. CDR1 is KGHDR and CDR2 is SFDVKD in the germline V gene. The CDR3 is made up of 11 amino acids. Trimming shortened V by 12 bases and J by 6 bases, and 11 bases separated the two germline ends.

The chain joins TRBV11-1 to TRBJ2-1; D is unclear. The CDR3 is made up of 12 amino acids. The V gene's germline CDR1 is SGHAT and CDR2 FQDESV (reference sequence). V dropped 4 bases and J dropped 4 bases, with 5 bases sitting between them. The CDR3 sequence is CASSSYYNEQFF. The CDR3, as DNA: TGTGCCAGCAGCTCCTATTACAATGAGCAGTTCTTC.

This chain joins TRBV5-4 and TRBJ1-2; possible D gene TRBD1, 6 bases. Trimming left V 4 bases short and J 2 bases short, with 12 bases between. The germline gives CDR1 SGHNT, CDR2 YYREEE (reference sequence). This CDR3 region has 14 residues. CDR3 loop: CASSPPGQNYGYTF. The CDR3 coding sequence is TGTGCCAGCAGCCCTCCGGGACAAAACTATGGCTACACCTTC.

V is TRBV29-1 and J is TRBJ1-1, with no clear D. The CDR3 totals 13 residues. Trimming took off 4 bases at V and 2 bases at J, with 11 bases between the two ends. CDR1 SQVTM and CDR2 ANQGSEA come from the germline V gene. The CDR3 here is CSVVGRINTEAFF. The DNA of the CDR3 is TGCAGCGTTGTGGGCAGGATCAACACTGAAGCTTTCTTT.

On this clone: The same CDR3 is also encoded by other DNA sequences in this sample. CDR3 in amino acids: CATSDPGTDTQYF. The CDR3 nucleotides read TGTGCCACCAGTGATCCAGGCACAGATACGCAGTATTTT. The chain is built from TRBV24-1 and TRBJ2-3, with D unclear. V lost 3 bases, J lost 1 base, and 4 bases lay in between. This CDR3 is built from 13 residues. The V gene's germline CDR1 is KGHDR and CDR2 SFDVKD.

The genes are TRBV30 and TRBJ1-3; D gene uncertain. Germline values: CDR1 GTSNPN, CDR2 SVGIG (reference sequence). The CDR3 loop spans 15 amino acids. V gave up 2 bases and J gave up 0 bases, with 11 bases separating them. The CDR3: CAWSKDSYSGNTIYF. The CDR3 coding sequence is TGTGCCTGGAGTAAGGACTCCTACTCTGGAAACACCATATATTTT.

CDR3 nucleotides: TGTGCCTGGAGTTATCCGGACAGGCTGAACACTGAAGCTTTCTTT. Its protein product is CAWSYPDRLNTEAFF. The chain combines TRBV30 with TRBJ1-1; 7 nucleotides align to TRBD1. The germline V gene has CDR1 GTSNPN and CDR2 SVGIG (reference sequence). Trimming removed 2 bases from V and 0 bases from J; junction bases left unmatched: 6. This CDR3 contains 15 residues. Variable domain in full (rest from reference TRBV30 and TRBJ1-1): SQTIHQWPATLVQPVGSPLSLECTVEGTSNPNLYWYRQAAGRGLQLLFYSVGIGQISSEVPQNLSASRPQDRQFILSSKKLLLSDSGFYLCAWSYPDRLNTEAFFGQGTRLTVV.

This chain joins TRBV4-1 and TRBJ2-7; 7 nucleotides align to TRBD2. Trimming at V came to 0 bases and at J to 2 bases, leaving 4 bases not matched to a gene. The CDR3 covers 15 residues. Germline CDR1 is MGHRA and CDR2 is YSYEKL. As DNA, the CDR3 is TGCGCCAGCAGCCAAGATCCAGCGGGAACCTACGAGCAGTACTTC. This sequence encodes CASSQDPAGTYEQYF.

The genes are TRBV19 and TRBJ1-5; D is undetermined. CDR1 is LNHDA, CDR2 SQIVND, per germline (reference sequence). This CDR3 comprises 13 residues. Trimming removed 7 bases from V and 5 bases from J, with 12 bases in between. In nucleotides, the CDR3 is TGTGCCAGTACAACGGCGGGATATCAGCCCCAGCATTTT. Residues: CASTTAGYQPQHF.

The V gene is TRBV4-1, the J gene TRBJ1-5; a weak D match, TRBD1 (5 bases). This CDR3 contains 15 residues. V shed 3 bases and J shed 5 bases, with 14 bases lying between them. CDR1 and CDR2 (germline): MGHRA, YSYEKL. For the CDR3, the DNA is TGCGCCAGCAGCCAGGATGACAGTTCTTATCAGCCCCAGCATTTT. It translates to CASSQDDSSYQPQHF.

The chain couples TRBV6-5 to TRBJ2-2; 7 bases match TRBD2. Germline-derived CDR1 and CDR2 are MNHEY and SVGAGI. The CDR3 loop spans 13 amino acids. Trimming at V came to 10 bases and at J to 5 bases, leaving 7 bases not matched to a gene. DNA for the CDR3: TGTGCCATCCGGGGGAGGGGAACCGGGGAGCTGTTTTTT. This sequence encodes CAIRGRGTGELFF.